The 22 T cell receptor beta chains below all came from one sample that was sequenced in a study of blood T cell repertoires in COVID-19 (dated by TCRdb to 2020 to 2021). Libraries were prepared through the immunoSEQ multiplex PCR assay. The source is immuneACCESS, and TCRdb retained only in-frame sequences with V and J called. Part of the clones is not carried over; for the studies checked, unresolved V genes explain less than half of this, and the remainder is unexplained. The sample contains 200,000 to 250,000 clones, 90% of them found a single time. The ten biggest clones cover under 3.5% of the sample. The sequenced material came from peripheral blood. The source of these receptors is a man between 25 and 39 years old with COVID-19, enrolled during active disease.

J is TRBJ2-1 and V is TRBV18, with 7 nucleotides matching TRBD1. After removal of 3 bases from V and 0 bases from J, the junction contained 2 bases not matched to a gene. This CDR3 has 15 amino acids. CDR1 and CDR2 (germline): KGHSH, LQKENI. CDR3 amino acids: CASSPGQHSYNEQFF. CDR3 bases: TGTGCCAGCTCACCGGGACAGCACTCCTACAATGAGCAGTTCTTC.

The genes are TRBV19 and TRBJ2-2; D is possibly TRBD2 (5 bases). Trimming stripped 9 bases from V and 7 bases from J, with 18 bases between. This CDR3 spans 14 amino acids. Germline CDR1 LNHDA, CDR2 SQIVND (reference sequence). The CDR3 nucleotides are TGTGCCAGCGTCTTAGGGTCCGGGGTCGGGGAGCTGTTTTTT. This codes for CASVLGSGVGELFF.

The chain joins TRBV7-2 to TRBJ1-6; D unresolved. Germline V gives CDR1 SGHTA, CDR2 FQGNSA. The CDR3 length is 13 residues. V lost 1 base and J 8 bases, leaving 6 bases between the germline ends. The CDR3 DNA reads as TGTGCCAGCAGCTTAGGTTTCGATTCACCCCTCCACTTT. Protein sequence: CASSLGFDSPLHF.

J is TRBJ1-5 and V is TRBV2; 9 bases map to TRBD1. The CDR3 extends over 16 amino acids. Unmatched junction bases numbered 5, after V lost 5 bases and J lost 0 bases. The germline V gene encodes CDR1 SNHLY and CDR2 FYNNEI. The CDR3 sequence: CASSNRGQGSNQPQHF. In DNA form, the CDR3 reads TGTGCCAGCAGTAACAGGGGGCAGGGTAGCAATCAGCCCCAGCATTTT.

The chain has TRBV9 and TRBJ2-5; 8 bases fit TRBD1. The germline V gene encodes CDR1 SGDLS and CDR2 YYNGEE. J was trimmed by 1 base and V by 4 bases; bases with no gene match: 9. The CDR3 consists of 16 residues. The CDR3 nucleotides read TGTGCCAGCAGCATTGGACAGGGCCCTCCCCAAGAGACCCAGTACTTC. Translated, it gives CASSIGQGPPQETQYF.

The rearrangement links TRBV5-6 to TRBJ1-4, with D possibly matching TRBD1 (5 bases). CDR1 is SGHDT, CDR2 YYEEEE, per germline. V lost 1 base and J 8 bases, leaving 12 bases between the germline ends. This CDR3 region has 14 residues. The CDR3 bases are TGTGCCAGCAGCTTGCAGGGCCCAGGGGAAAAACTGTTTTTT. Protein product: CASSLQGPGEKLFF.

The rearrangement links TRBV6-2 or TRBV6-3 to TRBJ1-1; D may be TRBD1 (5 bases). There are 16 residues in the CDR3. The germline V gene has CDR1 MNHEY and CDR2 SVGEGT. V lost 2 bases to trimming and J lost 0 bases, with 13 bases between them. CDR3 DNA: TGTGCCAGCAGTTACCTTGGGGGGAGGATGAACACTGAAGCTTTCTTT. Protein product: CASSYLGGRMNTEAFF.

The V gene is TRBV5-1, the J gene TRBJ1-2, with 7 bases fitting TRBD1. This CDR3 has 13 residues. The junction had 3 bases not matched to a gene; V was cut back by 5 bases and J by 2 bases. CDR1 SGHRS and CDR2 YFSETQ come from the germline V gene. The CDR3 bases are TGCGCCAGCAGACAACAGGGGAACTATGGCTACACCTTC. This gives the protein CASRQQGNYGYTF.

This clone was recorded only once. The CDR3 bases are TGCGCCAGCAGCTGGGACAGCGGCTCTGGAAACACCATATATTTT. This codes for CASSWDSGSGNTIYF. The chain couples TRBV5-1 to TRBJ1-3; TRBD1 aligns across 7 bases. The CDR3 covers 15 residues. V lost 3 bases, J lost 0 bases, and 3 bases stayed unmatched. Germline assignment: CDR1 SGHRS and CDR2 YFSETQ.

The CDR3: CASSLKNRAFDEQYF. CDR3 DNA sequence: TGTGCCAGCAGCTTAAAAAACAGGGCTTTCGACGAGCAGTACTTC. The rearrangement uses TRBV7-8 and TRBJ2-7; maybe TRBD1 (6 bases). Germline values: CDR1 SGHVS, CDR2 FQNEAQ. V lost 2 bases and J 5 bases, leaving 16 bases between the germline ends. The CDR3 has 15 residues.

This chain joins TRBV15 and TRBJ2-7; D is possibly TRBD2 (6 bases). Per germline, CDR1 LNHNV and CDR2 YYDKDF (reference sequence). The CDR3 extends over 15 amino acids. Trimming left V 4 bases short and J 0 bases short, with 13 bases between. The CDR3 loop is CATSTFAGSSYEQYF. In DNA, the CDR3 is TGTGCCACCAGCACCTTCGCCGGGAGCTCCTACGAGCAGTACTTC.

The CDR3 sequence is CASGTRGGNGELFF. DNA for the CDR3: TGTGCCAGCGGCACCCGGGGTGGTAACGGGGAGCTGTTTTTT. The gene calls are TRBV11-3 and TRBJ2-2; TRBD2 might be the D (5 bases). The CDR3 totals 14 residues. Germline assignment: CDR1 SGHNT and CDR2 YENEEA. V lost 8 bases to trimming and J lost 7 bases, with 17 bases between them.

The chain links TRBV20-1 to TRBJ1-1; D unclear. CDR3 length: 11 residues. V shed 1 base and J shed 11 bases, with 11 bases lying between them. Germline values: CDR1 DFQATT, CDR2 SNEGSKA (reference sequence). CDR3 sequence: CSARVTGWAFF. CDR3 sequence (DNA): TGCAGTGCTAGAGTAACCGGGTGGGCTTTCTTT.

This chain connects TRBV5-1 to TRBJ1-1; no definite D call. V was shortened by 4 bases and J by 5 bases, with 18 bases between the two germline ends. Germline CDR1 and CDR2: SGHRS and YFSETQ. There are 15 residues in the CDR3. The CDR3 sequence: CASSTRLGVGTEAFF. The CDR3, as DNA: TGCGCCAGCAGCACTAGGCTCGGAGTGGGAACTGAAGCTTTCTTT.

The chain has TRBV12-3 or TRBV12-4 and TRBJ1-5; D is undetermined. V was shortened by 1 base and J by 4 bases, with 5 bases between the two germline ends. The CDR3 is 13 amino acids. The CDR3 here is CASSLERNQPQHF. DNA of the CDR3: TGTGCCAGCAGTTTAGAGAGAAATCAGCCCCAGCATTTT.

The rearrangement joins TRBV6-2 or TRBV6-3 to TRBJ1-2; perhaps TRBD1 as D (6 bases). CDR1 is MNHEY, CDR2 SVGEGT, per germline. This CDR3 is 14 amino acids long. Trimming pared 4 bases from V and 8 bases from J, leaving 17 bases between. In nucleotides, the CDR3 is TGTGCCAGCAGTTCAAAGTACAGGGTTTCCGGCTACACCTTC. It codes for CASSSKYRVSGYTF.

This clone was seen a single time. V usage is TRBV7-2 and J usage is TRBJ1-2; TRBD1 matches 12 bases. The V and J ends lost 5 bases and 7 bases, in that order; junction bases with no gene match: 5. The CDR3 covers 14 residues. Germline V gene data show CDR1 as SGHTA and CDR2 as FQGNSA. This CDR3 reads CASSLGTGGFGYTF. CDR3 in DNA: TGTGCCAGCAGCCTAGGGACAGGGGGCTTTGGCTACACCTTC.

The chain is built from TRBV12-3 or TRBV12-4 and TRBJ1-2; D possibly corresponds to TRBD1 (5 bases). Trimming shortened V by 3 bases and J by 8 bases, and 13 bases separated the two germline ends. The CDR3 has 13 amino acids. CDR3 region: CASSLAGQWGYTF. CDR3 coding DNA: TGTGCCAGCAGTTTGGCGGGGCAGTGGGGCTACACCTTC.

The V call is TRBV19, the J call TRBJ1-5; TRBD1 matches 9 bases. CDR3 length equals 15 residues. The V gene's germline CDR1 is LNHDA and CDR2 SQIVND (reference sequence). V lost 7 bases and J lost 2; bases outside the gene matches: 6. For the CDR3, the DNA is TGTGCCAGTACCTCGGGACAGGGTCGCAATCAGCCCCAGCATTTT. Translated: CASTSGQGRNQPQHF.

The rearrangement joins TRBV4-2 to TRBJ2-4; 9 bases match TRBD1. Germline CDR1 reads LGHNA; CDR2 reads YNFKEQ. Germline trimming cut 1 base from V and 8 bases from J; bases unmatched to any gene: 3. The CDR3 sequence is 14 residues long. The CDR3 spells CASSQGTGVDIQYF. The CDR3 DNA reads TGTGCCAGCAGCCAAGGGACAGGGGTTGACATTCAGTACTTC.

The chain combines TRBV6-5 with TRBJ1-1; D is unclear. Germline V gene sequence: CDR1 MNHEY, CDR2 SVGAGI. The germline V and J ends were trimmed by 2 bases and 2 bases, with 9 bases remaining between them. The length of the CDR3 is 14 residues. The CDR3: CASSYIGDNTEAFF. CDR3 in DNA: TGTGCCAGCAGTTACATCGGAGACAACACTGAAGCTTTCTTT.

In this sample, this clone turned up once. This sample also contains other DNA sequences that code for the same CDR3. The rearrangement uses TRBV29-1 and TRBJ2-2, with 8 bases identical to TRBD1. This CDR3 region has 12 residues. V gave up 5 bases and J gave up 5 bases; unmatched junction bases: 1. The V gene's germline CDR1 is SQVTM and CDR2 ANQGSEA. In DNA form, the CDR3 reads TGCAGCGTTACAGGGGGAACCGGGGAGCTGTTTTTT. The encoded protein is CSVTGGTGELFF.